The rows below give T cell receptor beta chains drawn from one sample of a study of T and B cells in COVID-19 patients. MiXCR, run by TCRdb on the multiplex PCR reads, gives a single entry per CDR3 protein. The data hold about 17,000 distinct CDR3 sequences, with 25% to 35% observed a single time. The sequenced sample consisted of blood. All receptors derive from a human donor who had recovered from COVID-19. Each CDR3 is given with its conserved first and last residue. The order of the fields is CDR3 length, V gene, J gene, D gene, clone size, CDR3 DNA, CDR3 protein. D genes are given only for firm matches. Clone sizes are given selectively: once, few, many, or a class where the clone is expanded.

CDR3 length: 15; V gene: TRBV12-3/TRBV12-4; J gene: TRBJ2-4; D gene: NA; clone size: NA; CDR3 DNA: TGTGCCAGCATCCACTACGACAGAAACAAAAACATTCAGTACTTC; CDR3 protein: CASIHYDRNKNIQYF
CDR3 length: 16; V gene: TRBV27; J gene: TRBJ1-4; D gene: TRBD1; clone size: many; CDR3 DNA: TGTGCCAGCGCCAACCTCCCGACAGGGACAAATGAAAAACTGTTTTTT; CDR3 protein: CASANLPTGTNEKLFF
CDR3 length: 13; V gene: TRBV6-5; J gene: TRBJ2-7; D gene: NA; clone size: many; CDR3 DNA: TGTGCCAGCAGTTACCTCGCCTTCTACGAGCAGTACTTC; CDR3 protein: CASSYLAFYEQYF
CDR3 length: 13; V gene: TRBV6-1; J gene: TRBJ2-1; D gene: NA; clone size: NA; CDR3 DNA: TGTGCCAGCAGTGAAACCGCTTACAATGAGCAGTTCTTC; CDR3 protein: CASSETAYNEQFF
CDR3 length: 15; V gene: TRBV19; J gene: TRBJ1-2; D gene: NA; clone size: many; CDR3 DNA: TGTGCCAGTAGTATGGTCGGGACGGAAAACTATGGCTACACCTTC; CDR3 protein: CASSMVGTENYGYTF
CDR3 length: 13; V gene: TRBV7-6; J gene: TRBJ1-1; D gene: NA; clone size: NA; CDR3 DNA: TGTGCCAGCAGCTTCCCAGAGAACACTGAAGCTTTCTTT; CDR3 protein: CASSFPENTEAFF
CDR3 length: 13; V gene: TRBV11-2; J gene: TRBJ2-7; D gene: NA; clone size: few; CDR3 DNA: TGTGCCAGCAGCTTAGTGTATACCTACGAGCAGTACTTC; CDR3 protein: CASSLVYTYEQYF
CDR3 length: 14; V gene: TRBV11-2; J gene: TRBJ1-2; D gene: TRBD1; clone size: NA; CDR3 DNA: TGTGCCAGCAGGGACAGGGCTCTTAACTATGGCTACACCTTC; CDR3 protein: CASRDRALNYGYTF
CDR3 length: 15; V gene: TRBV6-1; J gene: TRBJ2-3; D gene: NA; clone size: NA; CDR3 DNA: TGTGCCACCCCGCGCGGGGGCCGGGGCACAGATACGCAGTATTTT; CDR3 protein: CATPRGGRGTDTQYF
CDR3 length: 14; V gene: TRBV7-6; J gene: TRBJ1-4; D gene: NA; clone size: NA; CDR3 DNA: TGTGCCAGCAGCCGGACAGATAGCTTTGAAAAACTGTTTTTT; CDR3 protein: CASSRTDSFEKLFF
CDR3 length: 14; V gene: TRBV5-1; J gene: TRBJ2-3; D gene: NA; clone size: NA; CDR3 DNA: TGCGCCAGCAGCTCGGGGGCTTTGGGAGATACGCAGTATTTT; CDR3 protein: CASSSGALGDTQYF
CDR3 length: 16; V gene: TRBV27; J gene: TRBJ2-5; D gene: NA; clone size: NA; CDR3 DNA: TGTGCCAGCAGTTTCATACCTAACGGTCCTCAAGAGACCCAGTACTTC; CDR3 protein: CASSFIPNGPQETQYF
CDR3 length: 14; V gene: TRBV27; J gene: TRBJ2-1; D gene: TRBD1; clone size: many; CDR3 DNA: TGTGCCAGCTTCGGACAGGGGGCGCGGAATGAGCAGTTCTTC; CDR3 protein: CASFGQGARNEQFF
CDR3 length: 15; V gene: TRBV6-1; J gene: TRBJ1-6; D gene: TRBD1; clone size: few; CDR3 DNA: TGTGCCAGCAGTGAAGGGCAGGGGGGCTTCTCACCCCTCCACTTT; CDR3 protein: CASSEGQGGFSPLHF
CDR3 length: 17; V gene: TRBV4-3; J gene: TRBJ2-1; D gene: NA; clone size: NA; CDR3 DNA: TGCGCCAGCAGCCAATCCCCGGTGCTAGGGTTTGCCGATGAGCAGTTCTTC; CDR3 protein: CASSQSPVLGFADEQFF
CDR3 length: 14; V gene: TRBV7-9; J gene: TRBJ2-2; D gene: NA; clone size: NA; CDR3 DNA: TGTGCCAGCAGCTTAGCGTTTAGTTCCGGGGAGCTGTTTTTT; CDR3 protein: CASSLAFSSGELFF
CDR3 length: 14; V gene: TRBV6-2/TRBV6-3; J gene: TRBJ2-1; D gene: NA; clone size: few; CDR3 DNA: TGTGCCAGCAGCTTCCCCCCCACCTACAATGAGCAGTTCTTC; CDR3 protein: CASSFPPTYNEQFF